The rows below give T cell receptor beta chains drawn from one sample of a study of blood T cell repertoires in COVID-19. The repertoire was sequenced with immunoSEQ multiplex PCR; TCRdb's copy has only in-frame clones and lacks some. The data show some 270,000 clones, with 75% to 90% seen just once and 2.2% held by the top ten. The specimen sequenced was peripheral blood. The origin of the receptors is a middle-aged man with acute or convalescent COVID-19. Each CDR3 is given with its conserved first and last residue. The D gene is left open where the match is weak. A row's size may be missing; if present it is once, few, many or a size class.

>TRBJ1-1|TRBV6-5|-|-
TGTGCCAGCAGAATAGATAGGGGCCTGGGCACTGAAGCTTTCTTT
CASRIDRGLGTEAFF
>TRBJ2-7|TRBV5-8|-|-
TGTGCCAGCAGACGTGGACAGAGGTACTCCTACGAGCAGTACTTC
CASRRGQRYSYEQYF
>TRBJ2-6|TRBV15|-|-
TGTGCCACCAGCAGAGGGAGAAAGGCGTCTGGGGCCAACGTCCTGACTTTC
CATSRGRKASGANVLTF
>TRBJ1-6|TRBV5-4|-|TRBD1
TGTGCCAGCAGCAACCAGGGGGGAGGCCACCCCCACTTT
CASSNQGGGHPHF
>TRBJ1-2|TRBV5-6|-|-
TGTGCCACCTCTTCCGGGGGTCCCTATGGCTACACCTTC
CATSSGGPYGYTF
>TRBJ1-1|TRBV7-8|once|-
TGTGCCAGCAGCTCACGTCCCGGGAACACTGAAGCTTTCTTT
CASSSRPGNTEAFF
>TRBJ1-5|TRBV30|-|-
TGTGCCTGGAGTAAAAGCCCGGTTACGCAGCCCCAGCATTTT
CAWSKSPVTQPQHF
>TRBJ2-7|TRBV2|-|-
TGTGCCAGCGTCAGACTGATGACCTACGAGCAGTACTTC
CASVRLMTYEQYF
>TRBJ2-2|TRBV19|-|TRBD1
TGTGCCAGTAGTAAAAGACCAGGGACAGCTGGCGGGGAGCTGTTTTTT
CASSKRPGTAGGELFF
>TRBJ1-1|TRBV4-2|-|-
TGTGCCAGCAGCCAAGGCGAGGGAGAGATGAACACTGAAGCTTTCTTT
CASSQGEGEMNTEAFF
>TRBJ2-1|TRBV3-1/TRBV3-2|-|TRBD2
TGTGCCAGCAGCCAAGCGGGGGGTGAGCAGTTCTTC
CASSQAGGEQFF
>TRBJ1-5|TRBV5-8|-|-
TGTGCCAGCACGGAGCAGAGCAATCAGCCCCAGCATTTT
CASTEQSNQPQHF
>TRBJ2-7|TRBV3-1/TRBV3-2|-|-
TGTGCCAGCAGCCAATTTATGGGAGGCGAGCAGTACTTC
CASSQFMGGEQYF
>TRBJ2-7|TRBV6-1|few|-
TGTGCCAGCAGTGAACAGGGTGCGTCGGTTGGGTACGAGCAGTACTTC
CASSEQGASVGYEQYF
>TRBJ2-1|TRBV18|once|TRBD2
TGTGCCAGCTCACCGGGACTAGCGGGGGGCTCCTACAATGAGCAGTTCTTC
CASSPGLAGGSYNEQFF
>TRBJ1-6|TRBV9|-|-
TGTGCCAGCAGCGTAGGGGGGGACGATAATTCACCCCTCCACTTT
CASSVGGDDNSPLHF
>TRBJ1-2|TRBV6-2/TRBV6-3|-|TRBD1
TGTGCCAGCAGTTGGGGACAGGGGTATGGCTACACCTTC
CASSWGQGYGYTF
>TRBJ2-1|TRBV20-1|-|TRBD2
TGCAGTGCTAGTGGGCTAGCGGGGGTGAATGAGCAGTTCTTC
CSASGLAGVNEQFF
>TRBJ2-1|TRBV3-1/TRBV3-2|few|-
TGTGCCAGCAGCCAAGTAGGACAGAAGGGCGGCAATGAGCAGTTCTTC
CASSQVGQKGGNEQFF
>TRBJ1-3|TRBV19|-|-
TGTGCCAGTAGTACAGTGAGAAACACCATATATTTT
CASSTVRNTIYF
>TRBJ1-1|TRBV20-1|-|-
TGCAGTGCGGGCAGGGGAATTGAAGCTTTCTTT
CSAGRGIEAFF
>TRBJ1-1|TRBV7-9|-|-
TGTGCCAGCAGCTTAGAGGGGATTAACACTGAAGCTTTCTTT
CASSLEGINTEAFF
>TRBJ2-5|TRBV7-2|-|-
TGTGCCAGCAGCTTAACAGGGGAGGCAGAGACCCAGTACTTC
CASSLTGEAETQYF
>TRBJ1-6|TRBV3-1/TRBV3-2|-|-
TGTGCCAGCAGCCAAGGGACAGTTCAATCACCCCTCCACTTT
CASSQGTVQSPLHF
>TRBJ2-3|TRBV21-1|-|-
TGTGCCAGCAGCAAACAGGCGGGGTCGGGCGGAAACACAGATACGCAGTATTTT
CASSKQAGSGGNTDTQYF
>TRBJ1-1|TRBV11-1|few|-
TGTGCCAGCAGCTCCCTTGGACAGAACACTGAAGCTTTCTTT
CASSSLGQNTEAFF
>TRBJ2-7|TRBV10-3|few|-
TGTGCCATCAGTGAAGCAGGGGCGCTTTACGAGCAGTACTTC
CAISEAGALYEQYF
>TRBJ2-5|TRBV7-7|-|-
TGTGCTAGCAGCTCGGGACACTACCAAGAGACCCAGTACTTC
CASSSGHYQETQYF
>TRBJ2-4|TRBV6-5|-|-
TGTGCCAGCTTAGGGGTTGGATCCAAAAACATTCAGTACTTC
CASLGVGSKNIQYF